This TCR beta chain was documented in a study of T-cell reconstitution after alpha-beta-depleted transplantation in children. This clonotype was recorded many times. Unique molecular identifiers were used to barcode this TCRbeta library. TCRdb reprocessed the PCR reads with MiXCR, giving one entry per CDR3 protein. The sample has under 450,000 distinct CDR3 sequences, about an eighth seen once. From germline, CDR1 is KGHDR and CDR2 SFDVKD. Trimming took off 5 bases at V and 8 bases at J, with 15 bases between the two ends. The CDR3 has 14 residues. The sample consisted of PBMCs, taken from the stem cell graft. The sequence was collected from a human donor who donated a stem cell graft to a child with Fanconi anemia. V usage is TRBV24-1 and J usage is TRBJ2-1; D is possibly TRBD1 (6 bases). The CDR3 region has the DNA TGTGCCACCAGTGCGGCAGGGGTTGTGGATGAGCAGTTCTTC. As protein: CATSAAGVVDEQFF.